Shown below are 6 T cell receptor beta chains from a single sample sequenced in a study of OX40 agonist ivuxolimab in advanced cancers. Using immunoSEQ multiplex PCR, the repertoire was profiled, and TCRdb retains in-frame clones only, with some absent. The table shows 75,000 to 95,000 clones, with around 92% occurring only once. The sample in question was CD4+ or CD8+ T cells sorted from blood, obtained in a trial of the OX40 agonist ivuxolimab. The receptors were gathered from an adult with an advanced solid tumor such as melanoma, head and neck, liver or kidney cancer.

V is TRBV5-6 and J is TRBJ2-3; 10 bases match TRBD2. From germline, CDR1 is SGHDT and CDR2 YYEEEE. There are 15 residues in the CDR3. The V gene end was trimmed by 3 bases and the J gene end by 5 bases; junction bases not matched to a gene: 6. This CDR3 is CASSSVAGGQDTQYF. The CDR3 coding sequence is TGTGCCAGCAGCTCTGTAGCGGGGGGCCAAGATACGCAGTATTTT.

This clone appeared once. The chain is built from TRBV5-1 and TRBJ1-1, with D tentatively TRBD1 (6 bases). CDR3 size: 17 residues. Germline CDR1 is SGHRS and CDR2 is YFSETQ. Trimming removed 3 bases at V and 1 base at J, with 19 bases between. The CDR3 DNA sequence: TGCGCCAGCAGCTGGCTAGGGCAGGGGCAAGAGAACACTGAAGCTTTCTTT. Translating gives CASSWLGQGQENTEAFF.

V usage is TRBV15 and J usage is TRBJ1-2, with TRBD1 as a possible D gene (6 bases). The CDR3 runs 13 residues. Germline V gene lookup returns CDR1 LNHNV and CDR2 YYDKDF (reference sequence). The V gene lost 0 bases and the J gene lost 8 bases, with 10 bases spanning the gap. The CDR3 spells CATSREGGWGYTF. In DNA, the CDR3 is TGTGCCACCAGCAGAGAAGGGGGTTGGGGCTACACCTTC.

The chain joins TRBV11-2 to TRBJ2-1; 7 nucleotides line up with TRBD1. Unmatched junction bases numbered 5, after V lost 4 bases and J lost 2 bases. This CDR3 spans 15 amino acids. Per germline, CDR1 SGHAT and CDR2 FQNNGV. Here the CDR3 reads CASSSRDSPYNEQFF. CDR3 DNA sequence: TGTGCCAGCAGCTCCCGGGACAGCCCCTACAATGAGCAGTTCTTC.

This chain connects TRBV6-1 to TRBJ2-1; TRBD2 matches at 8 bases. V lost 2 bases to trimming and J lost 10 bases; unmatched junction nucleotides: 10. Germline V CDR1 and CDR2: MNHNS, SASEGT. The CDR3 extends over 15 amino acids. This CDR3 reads CASSEPLRSSGEQFF. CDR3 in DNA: TGTGCCAGCAGTGAACCACTCCGGTCTAGCGGGGAGCAGTTCTTC.

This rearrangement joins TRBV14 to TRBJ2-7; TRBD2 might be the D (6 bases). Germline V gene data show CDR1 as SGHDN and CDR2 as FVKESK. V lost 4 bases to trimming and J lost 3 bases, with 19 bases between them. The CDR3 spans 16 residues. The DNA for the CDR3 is TGTGCCAGCAGCCTCCATTCCGGGGGTTCCCTCTACGAGCAGTACTTC. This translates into CASSLHSGGSLYEQYF.